This TCR beta chain was identified during a study of immune characterization of retroperitoneal liposarcoma. This clonotype turned up a few times. Germline V gene data show CDR1 as SGHVS and CDR2 as FNYEAQ. The CDR3 runs 16 residues. MiXCR was run by TCRdb on the PCR reads, yielding one entry per CDR3 protein. The repertoire has 9,500 to 12,000 distinct CDR3 sequences, roughly a quarter of them found once; the top ten carry 9% to 9.5%. The J gene is TRBJ2-1, the V gene TRBV7-6; a weak D match, TRBD2 (5 bases). Judging by the DNA end, TRBJ2-7 fits better; the J call may be wrong. This sequence originates from a female donor with retroperitoneal liposarcoma. The sequenced sample consisted of tumor tissue. The CDR3 protein is CASSLTSGNTGNEQYF. The CDR3 DNA follows: TGTGCCAGCAGCTTGACCTCTGGGAATACGGGGAATGAGCAGTACTTC.